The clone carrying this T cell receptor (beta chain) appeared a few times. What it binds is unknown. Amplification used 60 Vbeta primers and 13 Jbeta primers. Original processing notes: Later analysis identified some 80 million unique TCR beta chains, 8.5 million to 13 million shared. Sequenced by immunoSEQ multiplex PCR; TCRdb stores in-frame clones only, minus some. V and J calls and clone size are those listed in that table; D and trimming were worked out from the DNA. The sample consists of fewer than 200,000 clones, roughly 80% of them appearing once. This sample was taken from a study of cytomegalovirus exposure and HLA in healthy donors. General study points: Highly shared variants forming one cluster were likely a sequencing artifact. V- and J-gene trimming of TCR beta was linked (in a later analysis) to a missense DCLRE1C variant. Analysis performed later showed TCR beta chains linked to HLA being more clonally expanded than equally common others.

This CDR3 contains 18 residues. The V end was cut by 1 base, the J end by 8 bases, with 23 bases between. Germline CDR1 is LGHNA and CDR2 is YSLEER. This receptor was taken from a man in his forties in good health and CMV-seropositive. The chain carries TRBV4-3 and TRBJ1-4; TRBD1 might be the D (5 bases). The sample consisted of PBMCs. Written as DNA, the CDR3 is TGCGCCAGCAGCCAAGGAGTTGGGGGAGGCCAGGGTGGGGAAAAACTGTTTTTT. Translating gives CASSQGVGGGQGGEKLFF.